Below, 28 T cell receptor beta chains from the same sample are listed, as sequenced in a study of beta chain features in type 1 diabetes. General study findings and limits: Moderate but significant shortening of TCRB CDR3s was recorded in all four CD4+ subsets from Type 1 diabetes patients.

Their specific antigens are unknown. As every portion of the isolated RNA was reverse transcribed, the sequencing read expressed TCRB transcripts. Assay: immunoSEQ multiplex PCR; the TCRdb copy retains only in-frame clones and omits some. The table has nearly 700,000 clones, over 10% seen once. Sequencing used naive CD4+ T cells from blood. All receptors derive from a man younger than 30 with type 1 diabetes.

The V and J genes are TRBV7-9 and TRBJ1-1; 9 bases map to TRBD1. CDR3 length: 15 residues. Germline CDR1 reads SEHNR; CDR2 reads FQNEAQ (reference sequence). The J segment lost 3 bases and the V segment lost 5 bases, leaving 7 bases of the junction unmatched. The CDR3 sequence: CASSPLTGGDTEAFF. In DNA form, the CDR3 reads TGTGCCAGCAGCCCACTGACAGGGGGGGACACTGAAGCTTTCTTT.

This clone was seen a few times. V usage is TRBV7-2 and J usage is TRBJ1-2; perhaps TRBD1 as D (5 bases). Per the germline V gene, CDR1 is SGHTA and CDR2 is FQGNSA. V shed 2 bases and J shed 6 bases, with 16 bases lying between them. This CDR3 has 15 residues. CDR3 protein: CASSLLERDLHGYTF. Here the CDR3 DNA reads TGTGCCAGCAGCTTATTGGAGAGGGACCTCCATGGCTACACCTTC.

This clone has a handful of counts. The chain couples TRBV18 to TRBJ1-4, with no clear D. This CDR3 has 14 amino acids. Germline CDR1 KGHSH, CDR2 LQKENI. V was shortened by 5 bases and J by 0 bases, with 7 bases between the two germline ends. CDR3 region: CASSSSATNEKLFF. DNA of the CDR3: TGTGCCAGCTCATCCAGTGCAACTAATGAAAAACTGTTTTTT.

The chain is built from TRBV29-1 and TRBJ2-7; TRBD1 matches at 7 bases. The CDR3 runs to 13 residues. The V and J ends lost 5 bases and 3 bases, in that order; junction bases with no gene match: 7. Per the germline V gene, CDR1 is SQVTM and CDR2 is ANQGSEA. CDR3 sequence reads: CSVTGTVVYEQYF. CDR3 bases: TGCAGCGTTACCGGGACAGTAGTCTACGAGCAGTACTTC.

The V gene is TRBV29-1, the J gene TRBJ2-3; D possibly matches TRBD1 or TRBD2 (6 bases each). The V end lost 5 bases, the J end lost 4 bases, and 16 bases lay between the germline ends. The V gene's germline CDR1 is SQVTM and CDR2 ANQGSEA. This CDR3 contains 14 residues. Written as DNA, the CDR3 is TGCAGCGTTACCCTGACGGGGGCCTCAGATACGCAGTATTTT. The encoded protein is CSVTLTGASDTQYF.

The rearrangement joins TRBV10-3 to TRBJ2-3; TRBD2 agrees at 10 bases. CDR1 is ENHRY, CDR2 SYGVKD, per germline. This CDR3 comprises 16 residues. The V segment lost 0 bases and the J segment 3 bases; nucleotides outside the gene matches: 3. The CDR3 DNA sequence: TGTGCCATCAGTGAGTCGCTACTAGCGGGGACAGATACGCAGTATTTT. Translation gives CAISESLLAGTDTQYF.

The CDR3 coding sequence is TGTGCCAGCAGCCCAAGGCCGGGACGTCTCTTTAATTCACCCCTCCACTTT. The encoded protein is CASSPRPGRLFNSPLHF. J is TRBJ1-6 and V is TRBV13, with D possibly matching TRBD1 (5 bases). Deletions cut 5 bases from V and 6 bases from J, with 20 bases between. This CDR3 has 17 residues. Germline V CDR1 and CDR2: PRHDT, FYEKMQ (reference sequence).

The chain recombines TRBV2 with TRBJ2-5; D might be TRBD1 or TRBD2, each matching 6 bases. The V end lost 6 bases, the J end lost 2 bases, and 13 bases lay between the germline ends. The CDR3 contains 14 residues. From germline, CDR1 is SNHLY and CDR2 FYNNEI. CDR3 nucleotide sequence: TGTGCCAGCAGGCCGGGGGCCCCACAAGAGACCCAGTACTTC. Its protein product is CASRPGAPQETQYF. Full variable domain (remainder filled in from reference TRBV2 and TRBJ2-5): EPEVTQTPSHQVTQMGQEVILRCVPISNHLYFYWYRQILGQKVEFLVSFYNNEISEKSEIFDDQFSVERPDGSNFTLKIRSTKLEDSAMYFCASRPGAPQETQYFGPGTRLLVL.

V and J are TRBV6-5 and TRBJ2-5; 13 bases agree with TRBD2. The CDR3 length is 16 residues. Germline V lookup: CDR1 MNHEY, CDR2 SVGAGI. V was clipped by 2 bases and J by 5 bases; unmatched bases: 5. As DNA, the CDR3 is TGTGCCAGCAGTTACCAAACTAGCGGGGGGGCTGAGACCCAGTACTTC. The encoded protein is CASSYQTSGGAETQYF.

The chain recombines TRBV2 with TRBJ2-5; tentatively, D is TRBD1 (6 bases). With 5 bases removed from V and 5 bases from J, the gap between germline ends came to 24 bases. Germline V CDR1 and CDR2: SNHLY, FYNNEI. There are 17 residues in the CDR3. As DNA, the CDR3 is TGTGCCAGCAGTCTTAACCCGGACAGCTTCCTCACCGAGACCCAGTACTTC. Protein sequence: CASSLNPDSFLTETQYF.

V is TRBV7-3 and J is TRBJ2-1; 9 bases are shared with TRBD2. From germline, CDR1 is SGHTA and CDR2 FQGTGA. This CDR3 has 15 amino acids. With 5 bases clipped from V and 4 bases from J, the junction kept 6 bases outside the gene matches. The DNA for the CDR3 is TGTGCCAGCAGCCCCAGCGGGGGGTTGTACAATGAGCAGTTCTTC. It encodes CASSPSGGLYNEQFF.

J is TRBJ2-5 and V is TRBV30, with D perhaps TRBD2 (5 bases). Germline V gene lookup returns CDR1 GTSNPN and CDR2 SVGIG (reference sequence). The CDR3 is 12 amino acids. Trimming shortened V by 4 bases and J by 5 bases, and 11 bases separated the two germline ends. CDR3 nucleotide sequence: TGTGCCTGGACTGTAGGGAGCGAGACCCAGTACTTC. Translated: CAWTVGSETQYF.

This clone showed up just a few times. The chain combines TRBV18 with TRBJ1-1; no clear D. The CDR3 spans 13 residues. V dropped 6 bases and J dropped 3 bases, with 11 bases sitting between them. Per germline, CDR1 KGHSH and CDR2 LQKENI. CDR3 coding DNA: TGTGCCAGCTCCTCCGTACGGGACACTGAAGCTTTCTTT. Encoded protein: CASSSVRDTEAFF.

This chain connects TRBV5-4 to TRBJ2-7, with D tentatively TRBD1 (6 bases). The CDR3 consists of 13 residues. V dropped 1 base and J dropped 5 bases, with 10 bases sitting between them. Germline V lookup: CDR1 SGHNT, CDR2 YYREEE (reference sequence). The CDR3 region is CASSLTGSHEQYF. CDR3 DNA: TGTGCCAGCAGCTTGACAGGGTCCCACGAGCAGTACTTC.

The chain has TRBV7-9 and TRBJ2-7; TRBD1 or TRBD2 may be the D gene (5 bases each). CDR3 length: 16 residues. Germline V lookup: CDR1 SEHNR, CDR2 FQNEAQ (reference sequence). Trimming removed 3 bases at V and 4 bases at J, with 19 bases between. Here the CDR3 reads CASSLGSKGLEYEQYF. The CDR3 bases are TGTGCCAGCAGCTTGGGGAGTAAGGGGCTGGAGTACGAGCAGTACTTC.

V usage is TRBV28 and J usage is TRBJ2-5, with unresolved D. V lost 2 bases and J 1 base, leaving 5 bases between the germline ends. Germline V gives CDR1 MDHEN, CDR2 SYDVKM. The CDR3 contains 13 residues. CDR3 nucleotides: TGTGCCAGCAGTTTACCAGGCCAAGAGACCCAGTACTTC. This gives the protein CASSLPGQETQYF. Full variable domain (outside the CDR3, taken from reference TRBV28 and TRBJ2-5): DVKVTQSSRYLVKRTGEKVFLECVQDMDHENMFWYRQDPGLGLRLIYFSYDVKMKEKGDIPEGYSVSREKKERFSLILESASTNQTSMYLCASSLPGQETQYFGPGTRLLVL.

This clone was recorded a few times. Other DNA sequences from this sample encode an identical CDR3 as well. The CDR3 sequence is CAWSGQGNTEAFF. CDR3 nucleotides: TGTGCCTGGAGTGGTCAGGGAAACACTGAAGCTTTCTTT. The chain is built from TRBV30 and TRBJ1-1; possibly TRBD1 for D (5 bases). Germline-derived CDR1 and CDR2 are GTSNPN and SVGIG (reference sequence). V was clipped by 1 base and J by 2 bases, with 8 bases between them. The CDR3 spans 13 residues.

The chain couples TRBV30 to TRBJ2-7, with D unresolved. Trimming removed 2 bases at V and 2 bases at J, with 7 bases between. The CDR3 is made up of 12 amino acids. Germline assignment: CDR1 GTSNPN and CDR2 SVGIG (reference sequence). DNA for the CDR3: TGTGCCTGGAGTCTACAGCCCTACGAGCAGTACTTC. Translating it yields CAWSLQPYEQYF.

J is TRBJ2-6 and V is TRBV14; no clear D. Trimming removed 2 bases at V and 0 bases at J, with 14 bases between. The CDR3 covers 18 residues. Germline V gene lookup returns CDR1 SGHDN and CDR2 FVKESK. This chain's CDR3 is CASSQRASASSGANVLTF. The CDR3 nucleotides read TGTGCCAGCAGCCAAAGAGCGTCAGCATCCTCTGGGGCCAACGTCCTGACTTTC. Full variable domain (missing parts from reference TRBV14 and TRBJ2-6): EAGVTQFPSHSVIEKGQTVTLRCDPISGHDNLYWYRRVMGKEIKFLLHFVKESKQDESGMPNNRFLAERTGGTYSTLKVQPAELEDSGVYFCASSQRASASSGANVLTFGAGSRLTVL.

The rearrangement joins TRBV30 to TRBJ2-3, with TRBD2 matching 12 bases. CDR1 and CDR2 from the germline V gene are GTSNPN and SVGIG (reference sequence). V shed 2 bases and J 4 bases; nucleotides not matched to a gene: 7. This CDR3 contains 16 residues. The CDR3 here is CAWSPTLAGGSDTQYF. CDR3 nucleotide sequence: TGTGCCTGGAGTCCGACCCTAGCGGGGGGGTCAGATACGCAGTATTTT.

The DNA for the CDR3 is TGCGCCAGCAGCCAAGCGGAACTGCGACGGGATACGCAGTATTTT. This sequence encodes CASSQAELRRDTQYF. V is TRBV4-1 and J is TRBJ2-3, with unresolved D. The CDR3 contains 15 residues. The V end lost 1 base, the J end lost 6 bases, and 14 bases lay between the germline ends. Germline V gene lookup returns CDR1 MGHRA and CDR2 YSYEKL.

V is TRBV5-1 and J is TRBJ1-6; tentatively, D is TRBD1 (5 bases). Germline CDR1 and CDR2: SGHRS and YFSETQ. The CDR3 has 14 residues. The V and J ends lost 0 bases and 7 bases respectively, with 8 bases between them. CDR3 nucleotides: TGCGCCAGCAGCTTGGGACAGACAAATTCACCCCTCCACTTT. Its protein product is CASSLGQTNSPLHF.

This clone was counted only a few times. The chain recombines TRBV29-1 with TRBJ2-5; D may be TRBD1 (6 bases). V was pared by 4 bases and J by 8 bases, with 14 bases between. The CDR3 extends over 12 amino acids. The germline gives CDR1 SQVTM, CDR2 ANQGSEA. CDR3 bases: TGCAGCGTTGCAAGTCAGGGGCGAACCCAGTACTTC. This encodes CSVASQGRTQYF. Drawing the rest from reference TRBV29-1 and TRBJ2-5, the complete variable domain is SAVISQKPSRDICQRGTSLTIQCQVDSQVTMMFWYRQQPGQSLTLIATANQGSEATYESGFVIDKFPISRPNLTFSTLTVSNMSPEDSSIYLCSVASQGRTQYFGPGTRLLVL.

This clone has more than one count but fewer than ten. This chain joins TRBV13 and TRBJ1-1; possibly TRBD1 for D (5 bases). V was shortened by 0 bases and J by 3 bases, with 11 bases between the two germline ends. This CDR3 is 15 amino acids long. Per germline, CDR1 PRHDT and CDR2 FYEKMQ (reference sequence). This CDR3 reads CASSLGQGFYTEAFF. For the CDR3, the DNA is TGTGCCAGCAGCTTAGGCCAGGGTTTCTACACTGAAGCTTTCTTT.

This chain uses TRBV13 with TRBJ1-1; perhaps TRBD1 as D (5 bases). The germline V gene encodes CDR1 PRHDT and CDR2 FYEKMQ (reference sequence). The CDR3 has 15 residues. V lost 5 bases and J lost 2, with 15 bases in between. The CDR3 spells CASSEQVSGNTEAFF. The CDR3 DNA is TGTGCCAGCAGCGAACAGGTTTCGGGTAACACTGAAGCTTTCTTT.

The chain carries TRBV5-6 and TRBJ1-1; D remains ambiguous. Germline V gene data show CDR1 as SGHDT and CDR2 as YYEEEE. V dropped 2 bases and J dropped 4 bases, with 15 bases sitting between them. The CDR3 has 15 amino acids. Here the CDR3 DNA reads TGTGCCAGCAGCTTCAGAACAGCATTCATCACTGAAGCTTTCTTT. This sequence encodes CASSFRTAFITEAFF.

This clone was found many times. This CDR3 is also generated by other DNA sequences in the sample. The chain carries TRBV30 and TRBJ1-4; D is ambiguous. V lost 5 bases and J 5 bases, leaving 6 bases between the germline ends. The CDR3 is made up of 11 amino acids. Germline V gene lookup returns CDR1 GTSNPN and CDR2 SVGIG (reference sequence). CDR3 DNA sequence: TGTGCCTGGGGTATCAATGAAAAACTGTTTTTT. Protein sequence: CAWGINEKLFF.

There are a few counts of this clone. Different DNA sequences within this sample yield the same CDR3. The chain uses TRBV30 and TRBJ1-1, with no clear D. V was pared by 0 bases and J by 2 bases, with 7 bases between. The CDR3 is 13 amino acids. In germline, CDR1 is GTSNPN, CDR2 SVGIG (reference sequence). Here the CDR3 reads CAWSVTANTEAFF. DNA for the CDR3: TGTGCCTGGAGTGTAACAGCAAACACTGAAGCTTTCTTT.